A single sample gave rise to the 13 T cell receptor beta chains below, sequenced in a study of blood T cell repertoires in COVID-19. Method: immunoSEQ multiplex PCR; TCRdb's copy keeps in-frame clones and lacks some. The data show about 240,000 clones, with more than 85% seen just once and roughly 4% held by the top ten. Material: PBMCs or T cells enriched from blood (not recorded which). The source of these receptors is a woman aged 25 to 39 who had recovered from COVID-19.

This CDR3 reads CASSQRVQGAAEAFF. DNA of the CDR3: TGTGCCAGCTCGCAGCGAGTCCAGGGGGCCGCTGAAGCTTTCTTT. The chain employs TRBV18 and TRBJ1-1; 8 bases agree with TRBD1. CDR1 and CDR2 (germline): KGHSH, LQKENI. The CDR3 contains 15 residues. The ends lost 6 bases at V and 6 bases at J; junction bases unmatched: 12.

This rearrangement joins TRBV7-2 to TRBJ2-4; maybe TRBD2 (5 bases). This CDR3 comprises 16 residues. Trimming removed 5 bases from V and 3 bases from J, with 17 bases in between. The V gene's germline CDR1 is SGHTA and CDR2 FQGNSA. The CDR3 region has the DNA TGTGCCAGCAGCCCGTTACACGGAGGTGGCAAAAACATTCAGTACTTC. Its translation is CASSPLHGGGKNIQYF.

J is TRBJ2-7 and V is TRBV24-1; D is ambiguous. This CDR3 region has 13 residues. CDR1 is KGHDR and CDR2 is SFDVKD in the germline V gene. V gave up 2 bases and J gave up 4 bases, with 8 bases separating them. This CDR3 reads CATSDSTAYEQYF. The CDR3 bases are TGTGCCACCAGTGATTCAACCGCGTACGAGCAGTACTTC.

This sequence joins TRBV2 and TRBJ2-1, with TRBD2 matching over 9 bases. The germline V gene encodes CDR1 SNHLY and CDR2 FYNNEI. V lost 4 bases and J lost 4; bases outside the gene matches: 5. The CDR3 has 15 amino acids. DNA of the CDR3: TGTGCCAGCAGTGCGTTAGCGGGAGAGTACAATGAGCAGTTCTTC. Amino acids: CASSALAGEYNEQFF.

This sequence joins TRBV9 and TRBJ1-1, with unresolved D. The germline gives CDR1 SGDLS, CDR2 YYNGEE. Between the trimmed V and J ends, which lost 0 bases and 4 bases, there was a span of 10 bases. This CDR3 spans 14 amino acids. CDR3: CASSVGAEGTEAFF. In nucleotides, the CDR3 is TGTGCCAGCAGCGTAGGAGCAGAGGGCACTGAAGCTTTCTTT.

The chain is built from TRBV4-1 and TRBJ2-7, with TRBD2 as a possible D gene (6 bases). This CDR3 region has 14 residues. Germline V lookup: CDR1 MGHRA, CDR2 YSYEKL. Trimming took 1 base from V and 5 from J, leaving 12 bases between them. This CDR3 is CASSQAGSFHEQYF. CDR3 nucleotide sequence: TGCGCCAGCAGCCAAGCCGGGAGCTTCCACGAGCAGTACTTC.

The gene calls are TRBV27 and TRBJ1-2, with 7 bases matching TRBD1. The CDR3 totals 14 residues. With V trimmed by 6 bases and J by 4 bases, 8 bases remained unmatched. The V gene's germline CDR1 is MNHEY and CDR2 SMNVEV (reference sequence). CDR3 sequence reads: CASRLDRRAYGYTF. For the CDR3, the DNA is TGTGCCAGCAGATTGGACAGGCGCGCCTATGGCTACACCTTC.

The CDR3, as DNA: TGTGCCAGCAGCCTAACCCTAAACAGGGGGGTAATGTACACTGAAGCTTTCTTT. This sequence encodes CASSLTLNRGVMYTEAFF. This chain connects TRBV7-2 to TRBJ1-1, with 8 bases lining up with TRBD1. Germline V CDR1 and CDR2: SGHTA, FQGNSA. The ends lost 5 bases at V and 3 bases at J; junction bases unmatched: 17. The length of the CDR3 is 18 residues.

This rearrangement joins TRBV18 to TRBJ1-1; D perhaps matches TRBD1 (6 bases). The CDR3 spans 15 residues. Germline V lookup: CDR1 KGHSH, CDR2 LQKENI. The V gene lost 3 bases and the J gene lost 1 base, with 12 bases spanning the gap. The CDR3 DNA is TGTGCCAGCTCACCCTCGGGACAACAGAACACTGAAGCTTTCTTT. Its translation is CASSPSGQQNTEAFF.

The rearrangement joins TRBV6-5 to TRBJ2-1; 14 bases fit TRBD2. The CDR3 loop spans 15 amino acids. The junction had 12 bases not matched to a gene; V was cut back by 8 bases and J by 12 bases. Per the germline V gene, CDR1 is MNHEY and CDR2 is SVGAGI. The CDR3 is CASLGTSGRLEGQFF. CDR3 coding DNA: TGTGCCAGCCTCGGGACTAGCGGGAGATTAGAAGGGCAGTTCTTC.

V and J are TRBV4-1 and TRBJ1-1; D unresolved. From germline, CDR1 is MGHRA and CDR2 YSYEKL. The length of the CDR3 is 14 residues. V shed 1 base and J shed 1 base, with 7 bases lying between them. CDR3 in DNA: TGCGCCAGCAGCCAAGCGCGGAGGAACACTGAAGCTTTCTTT. It yields the protein CASSQARRNTEAFF.

The chain joins TRBV4-2 to TRBJ1-3; D is possibly TRBD1 (6 bases). The CDR3 totals 16 residues. The germline V gene has CDR1 LGHNA and CDR2 YNFKEQ. V was clipped by 4 bases and J by 0 bases, with 13 bases between them. CDR3 sequence reads: CASSPRQELSGNTIYF. The CDR3 bases are TGTGCCAGCAGCCCCAGACAGGAACTCTCTGGAAACACCATATATTTT.

CDR3 sequence reads: CASSTPGTAYEQYF. The CDR3 coding sequence is TGTGCCAGCAGCACCCCCGGGACAGCCTACGAGCAGTACTTC. This chain links TRBV2 with TRBJ2-7; 7 nucleotides match TRBD1. The CDR3 sequence is 14 residues long. CDR1 and CDR2 from the germline V gene are SNHLY and FYNNEI. Trimming took 6 bases from V and 2 from J; bases not matched to a gene: 7. Drawing the rest from reference TRBV2 and TRBJ2-7, the complete variable domain is EPEVTQTPSHQVTQMGQEVILRCVPISNHLYFYWYRQILGQKVEFLVSFYNNEISEKSEIFDDQFSVERPDGSNFTLKIRSTKLEDSAMYFCASSTPGTAYEQYFGPGTRLTVT.